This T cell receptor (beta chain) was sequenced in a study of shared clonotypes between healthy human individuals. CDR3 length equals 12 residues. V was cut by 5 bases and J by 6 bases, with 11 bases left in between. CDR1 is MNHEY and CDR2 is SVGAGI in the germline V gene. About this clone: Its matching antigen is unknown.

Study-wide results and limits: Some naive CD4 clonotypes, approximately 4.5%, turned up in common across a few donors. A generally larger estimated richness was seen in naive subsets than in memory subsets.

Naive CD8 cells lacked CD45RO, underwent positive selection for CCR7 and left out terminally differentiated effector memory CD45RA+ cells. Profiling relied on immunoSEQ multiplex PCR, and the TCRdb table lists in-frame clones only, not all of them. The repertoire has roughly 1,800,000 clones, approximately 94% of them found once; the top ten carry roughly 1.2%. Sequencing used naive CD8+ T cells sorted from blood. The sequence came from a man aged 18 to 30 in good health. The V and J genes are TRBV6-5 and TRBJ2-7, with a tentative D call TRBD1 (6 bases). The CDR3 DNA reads TGTGCCAGCAGTCTAACAGGGCTCGAGCAGTACTTC. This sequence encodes CASSLTGLEQYF.